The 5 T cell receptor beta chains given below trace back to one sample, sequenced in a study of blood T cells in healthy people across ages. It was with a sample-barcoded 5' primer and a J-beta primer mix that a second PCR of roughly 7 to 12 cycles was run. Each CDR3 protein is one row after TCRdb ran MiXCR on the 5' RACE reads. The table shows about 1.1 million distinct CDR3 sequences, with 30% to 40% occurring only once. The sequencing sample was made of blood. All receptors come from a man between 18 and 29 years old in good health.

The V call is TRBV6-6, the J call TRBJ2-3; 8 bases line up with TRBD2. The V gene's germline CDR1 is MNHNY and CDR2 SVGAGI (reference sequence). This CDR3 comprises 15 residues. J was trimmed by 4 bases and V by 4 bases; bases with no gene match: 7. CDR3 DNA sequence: TGTGCCAGCAGTTTGGACGGGGGGGCCCCAGATACGCAGTATTTT. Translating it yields CASSLDGGAPDTQYF.

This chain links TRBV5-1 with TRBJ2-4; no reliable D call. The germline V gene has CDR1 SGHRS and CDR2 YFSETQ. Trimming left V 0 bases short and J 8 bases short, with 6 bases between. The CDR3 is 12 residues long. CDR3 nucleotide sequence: TGCGCCAGCAGCTTGGATTTTGACATTCAGTACTTC. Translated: CASSLDFDIQYF.

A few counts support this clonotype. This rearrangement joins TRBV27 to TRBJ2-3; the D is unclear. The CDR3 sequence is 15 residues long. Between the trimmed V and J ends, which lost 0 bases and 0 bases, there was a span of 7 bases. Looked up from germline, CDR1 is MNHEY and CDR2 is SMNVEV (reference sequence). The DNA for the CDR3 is TGTGCCAGCAGTTTATCCCTCGCTAGCACAGATACGCAGTATTTT. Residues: CASSLSLASTDTQYF.

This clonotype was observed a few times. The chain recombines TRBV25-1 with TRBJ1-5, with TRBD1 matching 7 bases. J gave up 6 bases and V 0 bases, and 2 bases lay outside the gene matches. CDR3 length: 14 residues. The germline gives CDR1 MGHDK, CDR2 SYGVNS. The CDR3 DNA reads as TGTGCCAGCAGTGAATATGACAGGGCTCAGCCCCAGCATTTT. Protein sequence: CASSEYDRAQPQHF.

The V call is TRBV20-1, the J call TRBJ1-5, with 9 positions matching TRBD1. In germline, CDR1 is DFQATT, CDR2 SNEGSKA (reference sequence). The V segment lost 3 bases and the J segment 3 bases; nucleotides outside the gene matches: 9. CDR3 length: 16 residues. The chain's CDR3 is CSASFVRQGDNQPQHF. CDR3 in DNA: TGCAGTGCTAGCTTCGTACGACAGGGGGACAATCAGCCCCAGCATTTT.